One and the same sample provided the 32 T cell receptor beta chains below, sequenced in a study of human T cells and chemical hapten exposure. The time point: pre-sensitization, week 0. The treatment here: therapeutic diphenylcyclopropenone sensitization with weekly scalp DPC. One entry per CDR3 protein results from TCRdb running MiXCR on the RACE reads. The sample contains tens of thousands of distinct CDR3 sequences, around 12% of which appear only once. This specimen was whole blood, taken in connection with sensitization to the hapten diphenylcyclopropenone (DPC). The receptor source for this set is a woman in her 30s with alopecia areata. Some clones in this sample may be carry-over from other donors' samples.

This clonotype appeared many times. The chain has TRBV29-1 and TRBJ2-3, with D tentatively TRBD2 (5 bases). In germline, CDR1 is SQVTM, CDR2 ANQGSEA. V lost 8 bases to trimming and J lost 2 bases, with 14 bases between them. The CDR3 length is 13 residues. CDR3 sequence: CSTAALLTDTQYF. As DNA, the CDR3 is TGCAGCACAGCGGCCCTCCTCACAGATACGCAGTATTTT.

This chain uses TRBV20-1 with TRBJ2-3; D may match TRBD1 or TRBD2 (6 bases each). Germline CDR1 DFQATT, CDR2 SNEGSKA (reference sequence). The CDR3 totals 14 residues. Trimming took off 2 bases at V and 2 bases at J, with 11 bases between the two ends. CDR3 nucleotide sequence: TGCAGTGCTAGACGAGGGGGGTTCACAGATACGCAGTATTTT. It encodes CSARRGGFTDTQYF.

At least ten counts were recorded for this clonotype. The chain recombines TRBV7-3 with TRBJ2-2; 10 bases match TRBD1. The CDR3 has 17 amino acids. V was pared by 4 bases and J by 4 bases, with 9 bases of the junction left unmatched. Germline lookup yields CDR1 SGHTA and CDR2 FQGTGA. CDR3 residues: CASSSPGTGVGTGELFF. In nucleotides, the CDR3 is TGTGCCAGCAGCTCCCCCGGGACAGGGGTCGGCACCGGGGAGCTGTTTTTT.

The CDR3 loop reads CASSQVTYGYTF. The CDR3 DNA is TGTGCCAGCAGCCAAGTGACGTATGGCTACACCTTC. The chain couples TRBV3-1 to TRBJ1-2; D ambiguous. CDR1 and CDR2 from the germline V gene are LGHDT and YNNKEL (reference sequence). The CDR3 covers 12 residues. V lost 1 base and J 5 bases, leaving 5 bases between the germline ends.

This rearrangement joins TRBV20-1 to TRBJ2-7, with D possibly being TRBD2 (5 bases). V lost 3 bases and J 3 bases, leaving 18 bases between the germline ends. The germline gives CDR1 DFQATT, CDR2 SNEGSKA (reference sequence). This CDR3 has 15 residues. For the CDR3, the DNA is TGCAGTGCTAGTATAGAGGACTCCCCCCACTACGAGCAGTACTTC. Translating it yields CSASIEDSPHYEQYF.

This chain joins TRBV2 and TRBJ2-3; D is possibly TRBD2 (5 bases). The V and J ends lost 3 bases and 3 bases respectively, with 7 bases between them. Germline V gene lookup returns CDR1 SNHLY and CDR2 FYNNEI. The CDR3 consists of 13 residues. CDR3 bases: TGTGCCAGCAGTGACGGGATTACAGATACGCAGTATTTT. Amino acids: CASSDGITDTQYF.

Judged by abundance, this clonotype is medium-sized. V is TRBV29-1 and J is TRBJ2-7; 11 bases match TRBD2. CDR3 length: 15 amino acids. Germline CDR1 and CDR2: SQVTM and ANQGSEA. V was pared by 4 bases and J by 3 bases, with 8 bases of the junction left unmatched. Here the CDR3 reads CSVGGGGLADYEQYF. CDR3 nucleotide sequence: TGCAGCGTTGGAGGCGGGGGACTAGCGGACTACGAGCAGTACTTC.

This clonotype was counted ten times or more. V usage is TRBV7-2 and J usage is TRBJ1-6, with TRBD1 matching over 7 bases. After removal of 6 bases from V and 0 bases from J, the junction contained 8 bases not matched to a gene. The CDR3 totals 17 residues. Germline CDR1 is SGHTA and CDR2 is FQGNSA. The CDR3 loop is CASRSSRQGSYNSPLHF. The CDR3 nucleotides are TGTGCCAGCAGGTCCAGCCGACAGGGCTCCTATAATTCACCCCTCCACTTT.

This clonotype was seen repeatedly, ten times or more. The chain links TRBV6-5 to TRBJ2-3; D is perhaps TRBD1 or TRBD2 (5 bases each). Germline lookup yields CDR1 MNHEY and CDR2 SVGAGI. V was cut by 0 bases and J by 6 bases, with 7 bases left in between. This CDR3 region has 13 residues. CDR3 in amino acids: CASSYSWGDTQYF. Here the CDR3 DNA reads TGTGCCAGCAGTTACTCGTGGGGGGATACGCAGTATTTT.

Ten or more counts support this clonotype. The chain uses TRBV6-2 or TRBV6-3 and TRBJ1-5; no reliable D call. CDR1 and CDR2 from the germline V gene are MNHEY and SVGEGT. Trimming cost V 0 bases and J 11 bases, with 17 bases left between them. This CDR3 region has 15 residues. The CDR3 region is CASSYSMRSRSAQHF. The CDR3 DNA follows: TGTGCCAGCAGTTACTCGATGCGCAGCAGATCAGCCCAGCATTTT.

This clonotype was observed a handful of times. This rearrangement joins TRBV19 to TRBJ1-2; the D is unclear. CDR3 length: 16 residues. V was clipped by 0 bases and J by 8 bases, with 19 bases between them. CDR1 is LNHDA and CDR2 is SQIVND in the germline V gene (reference sequence). The CDR3 DNA reads as TGTGCCAGTAGTATAGATCGCGGCGGATCTCAAGTAGGCTACACCTTC. This sequence encodes CASSIDRGGSQVGYTF.

This clonotype was picked up many times. The chain links TRBV6-6 to TRBJ2-3, with D perhaps TRBD2 (6 bases). CDR3 size: 15 residues. Germline CDR1 reads MNHNY; CDR2 reads SVGAGI (reference sequence). V shed 6 bases and J shed 0 bases, with 13 bases lying between them. CDR3 amino acids: CASSPRGTSTDTQYF. The DNA for the CDR3 is TGTGCCAGCAGCCCCCGGGGGACTAGCACAGATACGCAGTATTTT.

This clonotype was detected many times. The V gene is TRBV9, the J gene TRBJ2-2; D remains unclear. Trimming pared 0 bases from V and 10 bases from J, leaving 4 bases between. CDR3 length: 11 residues. Germline lookup yields CDR1 SGDLS and CDR2 YYNGEE. CDR3 region: CASSVGMELFF. The CDR3 DNA reads as TGTGCCAGCAGCGTAGGAATGGAGCTGTTTTTT.

The chain carries TRBV29-1 and TRBJ2-3; D possibly corresponds to TRBD1 (5 bases). The CDR3 loop spans 12 amino acids. Trimming took 3 bases from V and 8 from J, leaving 12 bases between them. The V gene's germline CDR1 is SQVTM and CDR2 ANQGSEA. The CDR3, as DNA: TGCAGCGTTGAGGGGCCTTCAGCTACGCAGTATTTT. Translating it yields CSVEGPSATQYF.

This clonotype was seen more than once but under ten times. This chain links TRBV28 with TRBJ2-3; TRBD2 agrees at 8 bases. The CDR3 length is 15 residues. CDR1 and CDR2 (germline): MDHEN, SYDVKM. V lost 2 bases to trimming and J lost 6 bases; unmatched junction nucleotides: 7. Here the CDR3 reads CASSLTSGRRDTQYF. The CDR3 nucleotides are TGTGCCAGCAGTTTAACGAGCGGGAGACGGGATACGCAGTATTTT.

This clonotype was seen only a few times. The rearrangement joins TRBV28 to TRBJ2-3, with 10 bases aligning to TRBD1. Germline trimming cut 6 bases from V and 4 bases from J; bases unmatched to any gene: 7. Germline V gene lookup returns CDR1 MDHEN and CDR2 SYDVKM. The CDR3 spans 15 residues. The CDR3 loop is CASSTPGQGSDTQYF. CDR3 bases: TGTGCCAGCAGCACACCGGGACAGGGGTCAGATACGCAGTATTTT.

This clonotype was seen at least ten times. The rearrangement links TRBV9 to TRBJ1-5, with D uncertain. CDR1 SGDLS and CDR2 YYNGEE come from the germline V gene. V lost 4 bases to trimming and J lost 9 bases, with 11 bases between them. The CDR3 has 12 amino acids. In DNA form, the CDR3 reads TGTGCCAGCAGCCAGCGGAAAGGGCCCCAGCATTTT. Its protein product is CASSQRKGPQHF.

The V and J genes are TRBV4-3 and TRBJ2-5, with 8 positions matching TRBD1. The CDR3 loop spans 18 amino acids. The V segment lost 0 bases and the J segment 5 bases; nucleotides outside the gene matches: 14. In germline, CDR1 is LGHNA, CDR2 YSLEER. The CDR3 DNA reads TGCGCCAGCAGCCAAGATAGGTTCAGGGGGCCGACCATGGAGACCCAGTACTTC. This gives the protein CASSQDRFRGPTMETQYF.

There are many counts of this clonotype. The CDR3 coding sequence is TGTGCCAGTAGTAGAGTATCCGAGCAAGCCAAAAACATTCAGTACTTC. Encoded protein: CASSRVSEQAKNIQYF. The rearrangement links TRBV19 to TRBJ2-4; no definite D call. The CDR3 has 16 amino acids. CDR1 LNHDA and CDR2 SQIVND come from the germline V gene (reference sequence). Trimming pared 4 bases from V and 0 bases from J, leaving 13 bases between.

This clonotype appeared many times. This chain links TRBV18 with TRBJ2-5; D is ambiguous. This CDR3 contains 16 residues. V lost 5 bases to trimming and J lost 3 bases, with 19 bases between them. In germline, CDR1 is KGHSH, CDR2 LQKENI. The CDR3 DNA follows: TGTGCCAGCTCAGTAGGACCAGGAATAGGGAAAGAGACCCAGTACTTC. Translation: CASSVGPGIGKETQYF. Drawing the rest from reference TRBV18 and TRBJ2-5, the complete variable domain is NAGVMQNPRHLVRRRGQEARLRCSPMKGHSHVYWYRQLPEEGLKFMVYLQKENIIDESGMPKERFSAEFPKEGPSILRIQQVVRGDSAAYFCASSVGPGIGKETQYFGPGTRLLVL.

The J gene is TRBJ2-1, the V gene TRBV6-5, with 10 nucleotides matching TRBD2. The CDR3 extends over 15 amino acids. Germline trimming cut 4 bases from V and 6 bases from J; bases unmatched to any gene: 6. Germline V lookup: CDR1 MNHEY, CDR2 SVGAGI. The CDR3 DNA reads as TGTGCCAGCAGTTTAGGGCTAGCGGGAGTCAATGAGCAGTTCTTC. This encodes CASSLGLAGVNEQFF.

This clonotype was counted at least ten times. The chain uses TRBV7-2 and TRBJ2-4; D unresolved. The length of the CDR3 is 13 residues. The germline V gene has CDR1 SGHTA and CDR2 FQGNSA. V shed 3 bases and J shed 0 bases, with 3 bases lying between them. CDR3 nucleotide sequence: TGTGCCAGCAGCTTCGAAGCCAAAAACATTCAGTACTTC. Translating it yields CASSFEAKNIQYF.

This clonotype was counted at least ten times. The J gene is TRBJ2-2, the V gene TRBV19; D might be TRBD2 (6 bases). CDR1 and CDR2 (germline): LNHDA, SQIVND (reference sequence). The CDR3 is 13 residues long. Trimming cost V 8 bases and J 5 bases, with 12 bases left between them. The CDR3 nucleotides read TGTGCCAGTCGAGGGAGGTCAACCGGGGAGCTGTTTTTT. It yields the protein CASRGRSTGELFF.

The table lists this clonotype with many counts. The chain uses TRBV29-1 and TRBJ2-3; TRBD2 matches at 7 bases. The CDR3 extends over 13 amino acids. Unmatched junction bases numbered 7, after V lost 6 bases and J lost 4 bases. CDR1 SQVTM and CDR2 ANQGSEA come from the germline V gene. The CDR3 sequence is CSVGGSGADTQYF. The CDR3 coding sequence is TGCAGCGTAGGCGGGAGTGGTGCAGATACGCAGTATTTT.

This clonotype came up many times. The rearrangement joins TRBV15 to TRBJ2-6; D is possibly TRBD1 (6 bases). Germline CDR1 reads LNHNV; CDR2 reads YYDKDF (reference sequence). CDR3 size: 18 residues. Between the trimmed V and J ends, which lost 6 bases and 0 bases, there was a span of 18 bases. CDR3 in amino acids: CATSPLLDRVSGANVLTF. CDR3 DNA: TGTGCCACCAGTCCTCTCTTGGACAGAGTCTCTGGGGCCAACGTCCTGACTTTC.

This chain links TRBV3-1 with TRBJ2-5; D is unclear. Per germline, CDR1 LGHDT and CDR2 YNNKEL (reference sequence). This CDR3 has 12 residues. With 4 bases removed from V and 5 bases from J, the gap between germline ends came to 8 bases. CDR3 sequence: CASSPQTETQYF. DNA of the CDR3: TGTGCCAGCAGCCCACAAACGGAGACCCAGTACTTC.

This clonotype showed up many times. J is TRBJ2-7 and V is TRBV7-6; no clear D. The CDR3 length is 15 residues. Germline V gene lookup returns CDR1 SGHVS and CDR2 FNYEAQ. Trimming took 2 bases from V and 6 from J, leaving 17 bases between them. The CDR3 loop reads CASSLLYSREPEQYF. CDR3 in DNA: TGTGCCAGCAGCTTATTGTACAGCCGAGAGCCCGAGCAGTACTTC.

This clonotype came up a few times. The chain joins TRBV28 to TRBJ1-1; 11 positions match TRBD1. Germline V gives CDR1 MDHEN, CDR2 SYDVKM. The V gene end was trimmed by 10 bases and the J gene end by 5 bases; junction bases not matched to a gene: 9. The CDR3 loop spans 14 amino acids. The CDR3 here is CANRLRDRGTEAFF. Written as DNA, the CDR3 is TGTGCCAACAGACTCCGGGACAGGGGGACTGAAGCTTTCTTT.

The chain has TRBV12-3 or TRBV12-4 and TRBJ1-1; D unclear. CDR3 length: 16 residues. Trimming pared 5 bases from V and 6 bases from J, leaving 22 bases between. The CDR3 DNA follows: TGTGCCAGCAGTGCCGGGCCACTCAACTACCACGCTGAAGCTTTCTTT. This translates into CASSAGPLNYHAEAFF.

This clonotype was counted at least ten times. V usage is TRBV2 and J usage is TRBJ2-7; weak D call: TRBD1 (5 bases). The CDR3 spans 12 residues. Germline CDR1 and CDR2: SNHLY and FYNNEI. V lost 4 bases, J lost 6 bases, and 10 bases lay in between. The CDR3 bases are TGTGCCAGCAGTGTGCAGGGAACCGAGCAGTACTTC. Translation gives CASSVQGTEQYF.

V and J are TRBV28 and TRBJ2-2; D is possibly TRBD1 (6 bases). The CDR3 extends over 17 amino acids. Trimming took 2 bases from V and 3 from J, leaving 16 bases between them. Germline CDR1 is MDHEN and CDR2 is SYDVKM. The CDR3 DNA sequence: TGTGCCAGCAGTTTACATCCGTGGACAGCATACACCGGGGAGCTGTTTTTT. It yields the protein CASSLHPWTAYTGELFF.

This clonotype was seen at least ten times. The chain is built from TRBV20-1 and TRBJ2-7, with 10 nucleotides matching TRBD2. Germline-derived CDR1 and CDR2 are DFQATT and SNEGSKA (reference sequence). CDR3 length equals 14 residues. V was pared by 4 bases and J by 7 bases, with 10 bases of the junction left unmatched. The CDR3 sequence is CSATEAGGPGEQYF. The DNA of the CDR3 is TGCAGTGCTACAGAAGCGGGAGGGCCAGGGGAGCAGTACTTC.